The T cell receptor beta chain described here comes from a study of blood T cell repertoires in COVID-19. Overall study: COVID-19 samples from acute and convalescent phases originated in the United States, Italy and Spain. Sample material is recorded as cDNA or gDNA derived from T cells, B-cell-depleted T cells, or PBMCs.

TCRdb's copy holds only in-frame clones and misses some; the assay was immunoSEQ multiplex PCR. The data show approximately 240,000 clones, with roughly nine tenths seen just once and around 12% held by the top ten. Material for sequencing was peripheral blood. The receptor's source is a young woman who had recovered from COVID-19.

This CDR3 reads CASSQASYRDSNEQFF. CDR3 coding DNA: TGTGCCAGCAGCCAAGCCTCGTACCGGGACAGCAATGAGCAGTTCTTC. V gene TRBV3-1 (or the pseudogene TRBV3-2) combines with J gene TRBJ2-1; 7 nucleotides line up with TRBD1. J was trimmed by 6 bases and V by 1 base; bases with no gene match: 9. The CDR3 contains 16 residues. Per the germline V gene, CDR1 is LGHDT and CDR2 is YNNKEL (reference sequence).